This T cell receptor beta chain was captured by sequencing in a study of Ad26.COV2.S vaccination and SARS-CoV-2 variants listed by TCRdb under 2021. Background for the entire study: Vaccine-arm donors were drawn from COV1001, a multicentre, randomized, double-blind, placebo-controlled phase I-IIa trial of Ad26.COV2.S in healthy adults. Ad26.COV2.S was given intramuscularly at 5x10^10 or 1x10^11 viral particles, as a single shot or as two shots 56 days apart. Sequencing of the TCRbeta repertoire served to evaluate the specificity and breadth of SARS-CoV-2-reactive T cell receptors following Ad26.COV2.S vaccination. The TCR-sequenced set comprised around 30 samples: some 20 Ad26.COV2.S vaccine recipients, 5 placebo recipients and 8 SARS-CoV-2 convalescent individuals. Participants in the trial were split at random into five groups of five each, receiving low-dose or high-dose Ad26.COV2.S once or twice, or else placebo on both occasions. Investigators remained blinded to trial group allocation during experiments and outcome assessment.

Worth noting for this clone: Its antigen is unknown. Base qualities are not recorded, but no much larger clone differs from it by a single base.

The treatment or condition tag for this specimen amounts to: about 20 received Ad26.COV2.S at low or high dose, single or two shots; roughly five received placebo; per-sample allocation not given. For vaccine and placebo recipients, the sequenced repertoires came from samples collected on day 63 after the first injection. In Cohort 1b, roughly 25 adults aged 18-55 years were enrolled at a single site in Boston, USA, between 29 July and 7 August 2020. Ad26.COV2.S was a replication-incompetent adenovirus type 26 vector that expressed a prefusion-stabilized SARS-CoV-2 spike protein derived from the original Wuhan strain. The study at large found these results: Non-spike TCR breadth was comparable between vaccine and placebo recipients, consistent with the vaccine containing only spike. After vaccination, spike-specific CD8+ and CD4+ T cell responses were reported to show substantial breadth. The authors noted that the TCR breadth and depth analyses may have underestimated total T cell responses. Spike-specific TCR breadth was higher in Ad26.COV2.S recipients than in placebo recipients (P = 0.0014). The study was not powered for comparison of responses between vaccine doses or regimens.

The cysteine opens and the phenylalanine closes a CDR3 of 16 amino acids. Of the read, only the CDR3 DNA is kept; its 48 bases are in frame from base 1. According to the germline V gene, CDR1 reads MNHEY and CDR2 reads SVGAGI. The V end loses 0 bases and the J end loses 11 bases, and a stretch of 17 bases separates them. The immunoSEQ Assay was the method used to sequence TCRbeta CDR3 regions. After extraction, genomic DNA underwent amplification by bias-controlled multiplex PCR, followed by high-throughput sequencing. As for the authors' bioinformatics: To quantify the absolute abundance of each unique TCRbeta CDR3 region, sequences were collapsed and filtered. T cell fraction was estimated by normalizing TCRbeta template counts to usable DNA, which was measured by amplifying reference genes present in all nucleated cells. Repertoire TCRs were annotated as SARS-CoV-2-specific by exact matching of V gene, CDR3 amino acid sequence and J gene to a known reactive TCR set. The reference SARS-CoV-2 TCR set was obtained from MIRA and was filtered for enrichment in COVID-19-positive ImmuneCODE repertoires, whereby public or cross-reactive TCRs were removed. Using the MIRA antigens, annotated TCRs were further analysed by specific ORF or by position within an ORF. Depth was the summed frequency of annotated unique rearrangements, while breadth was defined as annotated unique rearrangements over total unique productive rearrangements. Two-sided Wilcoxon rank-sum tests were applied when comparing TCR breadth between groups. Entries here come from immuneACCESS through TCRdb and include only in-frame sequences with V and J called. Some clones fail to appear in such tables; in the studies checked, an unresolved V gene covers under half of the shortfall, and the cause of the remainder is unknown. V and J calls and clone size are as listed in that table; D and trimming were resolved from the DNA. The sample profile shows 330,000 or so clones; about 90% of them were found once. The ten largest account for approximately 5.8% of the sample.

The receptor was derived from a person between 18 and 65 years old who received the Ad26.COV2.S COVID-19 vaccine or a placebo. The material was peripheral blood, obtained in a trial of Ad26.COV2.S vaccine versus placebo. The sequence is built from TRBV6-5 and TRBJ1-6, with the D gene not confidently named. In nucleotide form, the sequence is TGTGCCAGCAGTTACTCTGACCCGGCCCCAATAACACCCCTCCACTTT. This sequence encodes CASSYSDPAPITPLHF.